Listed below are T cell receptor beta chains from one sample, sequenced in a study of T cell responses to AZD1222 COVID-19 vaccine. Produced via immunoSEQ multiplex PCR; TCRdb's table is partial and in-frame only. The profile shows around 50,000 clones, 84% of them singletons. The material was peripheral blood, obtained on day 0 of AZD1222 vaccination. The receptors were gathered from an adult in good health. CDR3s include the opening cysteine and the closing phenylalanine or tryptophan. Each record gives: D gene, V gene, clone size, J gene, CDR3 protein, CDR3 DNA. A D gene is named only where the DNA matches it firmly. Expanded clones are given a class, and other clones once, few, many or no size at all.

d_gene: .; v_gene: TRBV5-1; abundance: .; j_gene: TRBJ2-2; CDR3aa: CASSPGRANTGELFF; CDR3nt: TGCGCCAGCAGCCCGGGACGGGCGAACACCGGGGAGCTGTTTTTT
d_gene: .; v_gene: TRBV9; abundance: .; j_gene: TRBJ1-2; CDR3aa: CASSVGGRYGYTF; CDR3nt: TGTGCCAGCAGCGTAGGAGGACGCTATGGCTACACCTTC
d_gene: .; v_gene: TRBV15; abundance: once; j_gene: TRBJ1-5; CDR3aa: CATSRDLGRVNQPQHF; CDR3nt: TGTGCCACCAGCAGAGATTTGGGCAGGGTCAATCAGCCCCAGCATTTT
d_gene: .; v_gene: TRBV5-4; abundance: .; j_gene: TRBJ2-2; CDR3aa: CASSRDRSQGELFF; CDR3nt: TGTGCCAGCAGCCGGGACCGTTCTCAGGGGGAGCTGTTTTTT
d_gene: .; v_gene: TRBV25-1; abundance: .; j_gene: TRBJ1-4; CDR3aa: CASIGTQGMSEKLFF; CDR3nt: TGTGCCAGCATTGGAACACAGGGTATGAGTGAAAAACTGTTTTTT
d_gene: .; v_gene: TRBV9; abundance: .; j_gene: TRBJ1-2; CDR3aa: CASSGPWANYGYTF; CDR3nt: TGTGCCAGCAGCGGGCCCTGGGCTAACTATGGCTACACCTTC
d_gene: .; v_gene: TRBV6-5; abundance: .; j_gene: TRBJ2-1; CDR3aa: CASSPDRRNNEQFF; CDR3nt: TGTGCCAGCAGTCCCGACAGGCGAAACAATGAGCAGTTCTTC
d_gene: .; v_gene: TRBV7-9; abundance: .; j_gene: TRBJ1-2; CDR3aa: CAFRENYGYTF; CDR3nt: TGTGCCTTTCGGGAAAACTATGGCTACACCTTC
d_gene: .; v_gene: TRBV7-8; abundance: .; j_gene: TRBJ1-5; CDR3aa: CASSQVPFSNQPQHF; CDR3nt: TGTGCCAGCAGCCAGGTACCCTTTAGCAATCAGCCCCAGCATTTT
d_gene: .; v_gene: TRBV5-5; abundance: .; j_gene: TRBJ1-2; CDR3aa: CASSPGQPNYGYTF; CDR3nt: TGTGCCAGCAGCCCCGGACAGCCCAACTATGGCTACACCTTC
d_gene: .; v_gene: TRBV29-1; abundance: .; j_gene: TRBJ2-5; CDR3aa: CSGSRGQETQYF; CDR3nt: TGCAGCGGGTCGAGGGGGCAAGAGACCCAGTACTTC
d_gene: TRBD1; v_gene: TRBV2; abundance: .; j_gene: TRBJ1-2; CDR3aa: CASSRQGKGWGYTF; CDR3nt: TGTGCCAGCAGTAGACAGGGGAAGGGCTGGGGCTACACCTTC
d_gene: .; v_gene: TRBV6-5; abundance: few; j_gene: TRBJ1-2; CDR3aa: CASSYMGGNYGYTF; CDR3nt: TGTGCCAGCAGTTACATGGGAGGTAACTATGGCTACACCTTC
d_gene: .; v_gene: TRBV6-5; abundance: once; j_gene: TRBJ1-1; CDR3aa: CASRIRQAGEAFF; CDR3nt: TGTGCCAGCAGAATAAGACAGGCGGGTGAAGCTTTCTTT
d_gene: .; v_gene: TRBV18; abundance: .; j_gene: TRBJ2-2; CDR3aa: CASSPEQGTNAGELFF; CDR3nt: TGTGCCAGCTCCCCCGAGCAGGGAACGAACGCCGGGGAGCTGTTTTTT
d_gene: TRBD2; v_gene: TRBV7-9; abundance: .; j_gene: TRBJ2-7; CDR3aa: CASSLDLAGAGRSYEQYF; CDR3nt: TGTGCCAGCAGCTTAGACCTAGCGGGAGCAGGGAGGTCCTACGAGCAGTACTTC
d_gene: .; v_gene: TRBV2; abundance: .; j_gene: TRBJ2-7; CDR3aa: CASILSLRDRTNYEQYF; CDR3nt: TGTGCCAGCATCTTGTCCCTCCGAGACAGGACAAATTACGAGCAGTACTTC
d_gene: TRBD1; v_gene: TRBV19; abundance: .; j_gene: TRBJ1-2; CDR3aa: CASRGPGGPYYGYTF; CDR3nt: TGTGCCAGCAGGGGGCCGGGGGGGCCCTACTATGGCTACACCTTC
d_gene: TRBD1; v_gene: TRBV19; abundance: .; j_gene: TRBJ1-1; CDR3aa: CASSSGQGSSVNTEAFF; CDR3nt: TGTGCCAGTAGTTCCGGACAGGGAAGTTCCGTGAACACTGAAGCTTTCTTT
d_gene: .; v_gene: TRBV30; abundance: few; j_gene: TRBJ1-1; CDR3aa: CAWSVRECFSEAFF; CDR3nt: TGTGCCTGGAGTGTAAGGGAGTGCTTCTCTGAAGCTTTCTTT
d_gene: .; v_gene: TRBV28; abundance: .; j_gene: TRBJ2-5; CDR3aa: CASSDTRDQTETQYF; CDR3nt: TGTGCCAGCAGTGACACGCGGGACCAAACGGAGACCCAGTACTTC
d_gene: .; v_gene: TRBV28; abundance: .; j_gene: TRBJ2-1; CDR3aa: CASSPTPAGEQFF; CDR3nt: TGTGCCAGCAGTCCGACTCCTGCGGGTGAGCAGTTCTTC
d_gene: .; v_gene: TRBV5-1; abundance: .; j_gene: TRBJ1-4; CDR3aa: CASSSSTGARTNEKLFF; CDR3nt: TGCGCCAGCAGCTCATCCACGGGGGCTAGAACTAATGAAAAACTGTTTTTT
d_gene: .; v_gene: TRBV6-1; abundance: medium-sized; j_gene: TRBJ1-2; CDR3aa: CASSTSNYGYTF; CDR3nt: TGTGCCAGCAGTACTAGTAACTATGGCTACACCTTC
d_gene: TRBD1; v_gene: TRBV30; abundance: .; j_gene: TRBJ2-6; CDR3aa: CAWRKGQPSGANVLTF; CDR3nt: TGTGCCTGGAGAAAGGGACAGCCCTCTGGGGCCAACGTCCTGACTTTC
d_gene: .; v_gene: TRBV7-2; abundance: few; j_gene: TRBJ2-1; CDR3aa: CASSPSVVNNEQFF; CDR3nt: TGTGCCAGCAGCCCTAGCGTGGTCAACAATGAGCAGTTCTTC
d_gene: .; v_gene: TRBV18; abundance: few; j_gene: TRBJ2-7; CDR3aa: CASSPEIGYEQYF; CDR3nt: TGTGCCAGCTCACCAGAGATAGGCTACGAGCAGTACTTC
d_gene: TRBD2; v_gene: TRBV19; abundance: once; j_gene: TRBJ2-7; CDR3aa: CASSGREREGSNEQYF; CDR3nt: TGTGCCAGTAGTGGAAGGGAGCGGGAGGGCTCCAACGAGCAGTACTTC